This T cell receptor (beta chain) derives from a study of blood T cell repertoires in COVID-19. About the study: T cells, B-cell-depleted T cells, or PBMCs supplied cDNA or gDNA.

How the authors handled the data: By means of reference gene primer amplification, nucleated cell counts were estimated. The protocol was immunoSEQ multiplex PCR, while the TCRdb copy is restricted to in-frame clones and leaves out a portion. V and J calls and clone size are those listed in that table; D and trimming were worked out from the DNA. The table has 45,000 to 60,000 clones, roughly four fifths seen once; the top ten hold roughly 8.7%. The CDR3 has 16 residues. V was shortened by 7 bases and J by 2 bases, with 21 bases between the two germline ends. Germline V gene sequence: CDR1 MDHEN, CDR2 SYDVKM.

The sequence came from a woman of 80 years or more with acute or convalescent COVID-19. The V gene is TRBV28, the J gene TRBJ2-7; D possibly corresponds to TRBD1 (6 bases). The specimen sequenced was peripheral blood. The CDR3 reads CASTPPLQGRAYEQYF. The DNA of the CDR3 is TGTGCCAGCACCCCCCCCCTACAGGGTCGGGCCTACGAGCAGTACTTC.